These 21 T cell receptor beta chains share one sample of origin, sequenced in a study of T cell clonality in common variable immunodeficiency. TCRdb keeps only in-frame clones here, not all; method: immunoSEQ multiplex PCR. The repertoire consists of tens of thousands of clones, none detected only once. Specimen: peripheral blood mononuclear cells. These receptors all come from a person aged 18-70 years in good health.

In this sample, this clone turned up many times. The read ends 3 residues early relative to the CDR3; the germline J gene fills the gap. This chain links TRBV5-6 with TRBJ1-1, with TRBD1 matching over 9 bases. V shed 4 bases, J shed 6 bases, and the junction held 7 bases outside the gene matches. Germline values: CDR1 SGHDT, CDR2 YYEEEE. This CDR3 is built from 14 residues. Partial CDR3 DNA: TGTGCCAGCAGCAACCGGGACAGGGTACCTGAA. Residues: CASSNRDRVPE. The entire CDR3 sequence reads CASSNRDRVPEAFF.

This clone was picked up many times. The read gets to within 3 residues of the CDR3 end, and the germline J gene fills in the rest. The chain combines TRBV7-2 with TRBJ1-5, with D hard to call. Germline assignment: CDR1 SGHTA and CDR2 FQGNSA. The CDR3 runs 13 residues. V was pared by 4 bases and J by 2 bases, with 6 bases between. The part of the CDR3 DNA that was read is TGTGCCAGCAGCTCTTATGGCAATCAGCCC. This gives the protein CASSSYGNQP. The complete CDR3 reads CASSSYGNQPQHF. The variable domain in full, with the rest retrieved from reference TRBV7-2 and TRBJ1-5, is GAGVSQSPSNKVTEKGKDVELRCDPISGHTALYWYRQSLGQGLEFLIYFQGNSAPDKSGLPSDRFSAERTGGSVSTLTIQRTQQEDSAVYLCASSSYGNQPQHFGDGTRLSIL.

This clone occurred many times. The CDR3 extends 3 residues past the end of the read, so its final part is completed from the germline J gene. The rearrangement uses TRBV18 and TRBJ2-3; 7 bases match TRBD1. This CDR3 spans 15 amino acids. Per germline, CDR1 KGHSH and CDR2 LQKENI. The V segment lost 5 bases and the J segment 6 bases; nucleotides outside the gene matches: 11. The sequenced CDR3 bases are TGTGCCAGCTCAAGCCGACAGGGAGAGAGGGATACG. Residues: CASSSRQGERDT. The whole CDR3 sequence is CASSSRQGERDTQYF.

This clone was counted at least ten times. The read ends 3 residues before the CDR3 terminus; that terminus is restored from the germline J gene. The chain carries TRBV19 and TRBJ1-1, with D perhaps TRBD1 (5 bases). The CDR3 loop spans 15 amino acids. The germline V gene encodes CDR1 LNHDA and CDR2 SQIVND (reference sequence). V lost 3 bases and J lost 0, with 11 bases in between. The chain's CDR3 is CASSINPTVNTEAFF. CDR3 DNA, as far as it was read: TGTGCCAGTAGTATCAACCCGACAGTGAACACTGAA.

Many counts were recorded for this clone. The read is 3 residues too short to cover the CDR3 end, so that end is filled in from the germline J gene. V gene TRBV12-3 or TRBV12-4 combines with J gene TRBJ2-3; 13 bases align to TRBD2. This CDR3 has 16 amino acids. The junction had 8 bases not matched to a gene; V was cut back by 7 bases and J by 4 bases. The CDR3 here is CASKRQLAGGADTQYF. The covered CDR3 bases are TGTGCCAGCAAAAGGCAACTAGCGGGAGGGGCAGATACG.

This clone was detected many times. The CDR3 end is not reached by the read, which stops 3 residues before it; the germline J gene fills it in. This chain connects TRBV11-2 to TRBJ2-5; TRBD2 matches at 7 bases. CDR1 and CDR2 (germline): SGHAT, FQNNGV. V gave up 5 bases and J gave up 0 bases; unmatched junction bases: 3. The CDR3 consists of 14 residues. The CDR3 region is CASSGLEDQETQYF. Partial CDR3 DNA: TGTGCCAGCAGCGGACTAGAGGACCAAGAGACC.

This clone was detected ten times or more. The read terminates 3 residues ahead of where the CDR3 ends, so the germline J gene completes it. J is TRBJ2-2 and V is TRBV5-1, with no clear D. The V end was cut by 1 base, the J end by 2 bases, with 6 bases between. Germline V lookup: CDR1 SGHRS, CDR2 YFSETQ. The length of the CDR3 is 14 residues. The CDR3 is CASSLSTNTGELFF. The covered CDR3 bases are TGCGCCAGCAGCTTGAGCACCAACACCGGGGAG.

This clone was recorded many times. The read is 3 residues too short to cover the CDR3 end, so that end is filled in from the germline J gene. V gene TRBV19 combines with J gene TRBJ2-3; TRBD2 matches at 9 bases. V shed 5 bases and J 0 bases; nucleotides not matched to a gene: 6. The germline V gene has CDR1 LNHDA and CDR2 SQIVND (reference sequence). The CDR3 contains 16 residues. Partial CDR3 DNA: TGTGCCAGTAGTTCCGGGACTAGCCGAAGCACAGATACG. Translation gives CASSSGTSRSTDT. Given in full, the CDR3 is CASSSGTSRSTDTQYF. The variable domain in full, completed from reference TRBV19 and TRBJ2-3, reads DGGITQSPKYLFRKEGQNVTLSCEQNLNHDAMYWYRQDPGQGLRLIYYSQIVNDFQKGDIAEGYSVSREKKESFPLTVTSAQKNPTAFYLCASSSGTSRSTDTQYFGPGTRLTVL.

This clone came up many times. The sequence runs out 3 residues before the end of the CDR3; the remainder is reconstructed from the germline J gene. V usage is TRBV2 and J usage is TRBJ2-3, with a possible D match to TRBD1 (6 bases). The V end was cut by 5 bases, the J end by 5 bases, with 11 bases between. CDR1 and CDR2 from the germline V gene are SNHLY and FYNNEI. The length of the CDR3 is 13 residues. Incomplete CDR3 DNA: TGTGCCAGCAGTTTCTACAGGGAAGATACG. Translation gives CASSFYREDT. The whole CDR3 protein is CASSFYREDTQYF.

Ten or more counts support this clone. One end of the junction fails to match germline, which may point to a read error. The missing CDR3 end, 3 residues past where the read stops, is filled in from the germline J gene. The genes are TRBV4-2 and TRBJ1-5; no clear D. CDR1 and CDR2 (germline): LGHNA, YNFKEQ. There are 14 residues in the CDR3. The sequenced CDR3 bases are TGCGCCAGCAGCCAAGCATTCCGCAATCAGCCC. Its translation is CASSQAFRNQP. In full, the CDR3 is CASSQAFRNQPQHF.

The sample holds a few counts of this clone. A junction boundary mismatches the germline segment, possibly from a read error. The read terminates 3 residues ahead of where the CDR3 ends, so the germline J gene completes it. V gene TRBV5-6 combines with J gene TRBJ1-6; D unclear. Germline V gene lookup returns CDR1 SGHDT and CDR2 YYEEEE. There are 15 residues in the CDR3. CDR3 sequence reads: CASRPQGQDNSTLHF. The part of the CDR3 DNA that was read is TGTGCCAGCAGGCCGCAAGGCCAAGATAATTCAACC.

This clone was observed many times. The CDR3 end lies 3 residues beyond the end of the read and is filled in from the germline J gene. This chain uses TRBV7-2 with TRBJ1-1; the D gene is possibly TRBD1 (6 bases). The V gene's germline CDR1 is SGHTA and CDR2 FQGNSA. The CDR3 is 14 amino acids. V was clipped by 1 base and J by 4 bases, with 10 bases between them. The covered CDR3 bases are TGTGCCAGCAGCTTAGGGCCACAGGGCACTGAA. Translating it yields CASSLGPQGTE. The CDR3, in full, reads CASSLGPQGTEAFF.

This clone came up many times. The read stops 3 residues short of the end of the CDR3; the missing end is completed from the germline J gene. This chain uses TRBV10-3 with TRBJ2-7, with D hard to call. The V gene's germline CDR1 is ENHRY and CDR2 SYGVKD. V was pared by 6 bases and J by 0 bases, with 12 bases between. The CDR3 covers 14 residues. CDR3 DNA, as far as it was read: TGTGCCATCAGCCCGACAAGCACCTCCTACGAG. This gives the protein CAISPTSTSYE. From start to end, the CDR3 is CAISPTSTSYEQYF.

This clone was recorded many times. With the read ending 3 residues before the CDR3 end, the germline J gene is used to fill in that end. J is TRBJ2-1 and V is TRBV3-1 (or the pseudogene TRBV3-2), with TRBD1 as a possible D gene (6 bases). The CDR3 is 17 amino acids. Trimming shortened V by 4 bases and J by 8 bases, and 24 bases separated the two germline ends. Germline V gives CDR1 LGHDT, CDR2 YNNKEL (reference sequence). The covered CDR3 bases are TGTGCCAGCAGCCGTCGGATAACTAGTCAGGGGTCGGATGAG. Protein sequence: CASSRRITSQGSDE. The full CDR3 protein reads CASSRRITSQGSDEQFF.

This clone occurred many times. Read data end 3 residues before the CDR3 end; the end is taken from the germline J gene. This chain uses TRBV18 with TRBJ2-1; D perhaps matches TRBD1 (5 bases). The ends were cut back, 5 bases at V and 1 base at J, with 6 bases in the middle. Germline assignment: CDR1 KGHSH and CDR2 LQKENI. The CDR3 sequence is 13 residues long. CDR3 DNA, as far as it was read: TGTGCCAGCTCAGCAGGGTCCTACAATGAG. Residues: CASSAGSYNE. The CDR3 reads in full as CASSAGSYNEQFF.

In this sample, this clone turned up a few times. With the read ending 3 residues before the CDR3 end, the germline J gene is used to fill in that end. The gene calls are TRBV7-9 and TRBJ1-2; 10 bases fit TRBD1. Germline assignment: CDR1 SEHNR and CDR2 FQNEAQ (reference sequence). This CDR3 is built from 14 residues. CDR3 residues: CASRGTGDPYDYTF. The CDR3 DNA, read in part, is TGTGCCAGCAGAGGGACAGGGGACCCCTACGAC. The full variable domain, rest sourced from reference TRBV7-9 and TRBJ1-2, is DTGVSQNPRHKITKRGQNVTFRCDPISEHNRLYWYRQTLGQGPEFLTYFQNEAQLEKSRLLSDRFSAERPKGSFSTLEIQRTEQGDSAMYLCASRGTGDPYDYTFGSGTRLTVV.

This clone was seen only a few times. Read data end 3 residues before the CDR3 end; the end is taken from the germline J gene. The chain has TRBV2 and TRBJ1-2, with 9 bases aligning to TRBD1. V gave up 6 bases and J gave up 6 bases; unmatched junction bases: 5. The germline V gene encodes CDR1 SNHLY and CDR2 FYNNEI. CDR3 length equals 13 residues. The chain's CDR3 is CASRGGQGDGYTF. The covered CDR3 bases are TGTGCCAGCAGGGGGGGACAGGGTGATGGC.

In this sample, this clone turned up many times. A much larger clone lies one base from this, so it may be a read error. The read stops 3 residues short of the end of the CDR3; the missing end is completed from the germline J gene. The rearrangement links TRBV5-1 to TRBJ2-3, with D possibly matching TRBD2 (5 bases). The CDR3 contains 15 residues. The germline CDR1 and CDR2 sequences are SGHRS and YFSETQ. The sequenced part of the CDR3 DNA is TGCGCCAGCAGCTTTTCGGGGAATAGCAATCAGCCG. This encodes CASSFSGNSNQP. The complete CDR3 sequence is CASSFSGNSNQPQYF.

This clone was detected many times. CDR3 amino acids: CASSPLTGIQETQYF. The DNA read from the CDR3 is TGTGCCAGCAGCCCCCTCACAGGGATCCAAGAGACG. This sequence joins TRBV14 and TRBJ2-3; maybe TRBD1 (6 bases). The sequence runs out 3 residues before the end of the CDR3; the remainder is reconstructed from the germline J gene. The CDR3 length is 15 residues. Germline CDR1 SGHDN, CDR2 FVKESK.

This clone is categorized as medium-sized (0.01 to 0.1%). The read comes to an end 3 residues before the CDR3 does, leaving the germline J gene to fill in the end. This sequence joins TRBV7-3 and TRBJ1-5; no clear D gene. Trimming stripped 1 base from V and 4 bases from J, with 5 bases between. Germline CDR1 reads SGHTA; CDR2 reads FQGTGA. The CDR3 totals 13 residues. The chain's CDR3 is CASSLNSNQPQHF. CDR3 bases read: TGTGCCAGCAGCTTAAACAGTAATCAGCCC.

In this sample, this clone turned up many times. The read ends 3 residues shy of where the CDR3 ends; the end is completed using the germline J gene. V usage is TRBV5-5 and J usage is TRBJ2-5; a possible D gene is TRBD2 (6 bases). V lost 0 bases and J lost 5, with 14 bases in between. Germline-derived CDR1 and CDR2 are SGHKS and YYEKEE (reference sequence). The CDR3 totals 15 residues. The CDR3 protein is CASSLAAAGGETQYF. Partial CDR3 DNA: TGTGCCAGCAGCTTGGCGGCAGCTGGAGGGGAGACC. Using reference TRBV5-5 and TRBJ2-5 for the parts outside the CDR3, the full variable domain is DAGVTQSPTHLIKTRGQQVTLRCSPISGHKSVSWYQQVLGQGPQFIFQYYEKEERGRGNFPDRFSARQFPNYSSELNVNALLLGDSALYLCASSLAAAGGETQYFGPGTRLLVL.